These T cell receptor beta chains were read from a single sample in a study of T cells in localized non-small cell lung cancer. Only in-frame clones appear in the TCRdb table, and some are missing; sequencing was by immunoSEQ multiplex PCR. The repertoire holds tens of thousands of clones, with approximately 86% as singletons. Sequenced here: peripheral blood, sampled before any cancer treatment. Source of these receptors: a man aged 35 to 70 with stage I squamous cell lung carcinoma. The CDR3 runs from the conserved cysteine through the conserved F or W. A D gene is named only where the DNA matches it firmly. Clone size is stated in some rows and not others, as once, few, many or a class when expanded.

clone size,D gene,J gene,V gene,CDR3 protein,CDR3 DNA
once,TRBD1,TRBJ2-7,TRBV9,CASSPRNGQGAYEQYF,TGTGCCAGCAGCCCACGAAACGGACAGGGGGCCTACGAGCAGTACTTC
NA,TRBD2,TRBJ2-3,TRBV6-1,CAGSGAGRDTQYF,TGTGCCGGTAGCGGGGCTGGAAGAGATACGCAGTATTTT
NA,TRBD1,TRBJ1-5,TRBV6-5,CASSRDRSSNQPQHF,TGTGCCAGCAGCCGGGACAGGAGTAGCAATCAGCCCCAGCATTTT
NA,NA,TRBJ1-3,TRBV7-2,CASSQAGVSGNTIYF,TGTGCCAGCAGTCAAGCGGGAGTCTCTGGAAACACCATATATTTT
NA,NA,TRBJ1-1,TRBV28,CASSLYHTEAFF,TGTGCCAGCAGTTTATATCACACTGAAGCTTTCTTT
NA,TRBD2,TRBJ2-3,TRBV11-3,CASRRVAGDTQYF,TGTGCCAGCCGACGGGTAGCGGGAGATACGCAGTATTTT
NA,NA,TRBJ1-2,TRBV2,CASRASEGKHDGYTF,TGTGCCAGCAGGGCATCAGAAGGGAAGCACGACGGCTACACCTTC
NA,TRBD1,TRBJ2-1,TRBV28,CASRPGTGGFYNEQFF,TGTGCCAGCAGACCCGGGACAGGGGGTTTCTACAATGAGCAGTTCTTC
few,NA,TRBJ1-5,TRBV27,CASRGLGTRRQPQHF,TGTGCCAGCAGGGGACTTGGCACAAGGAGGCAGCCCCAGCATTTT
NA,NA,TRBJ1-2,TRBV30,CAWNLGTNREYYGYTF,TGTGCCTGGAACCTCGGAACAAATCGGGAGTACTATGGCTACACCTTC